This TCR beta chain stems from a study of cytomegalovirus exposure and HLA in healthy donors. The table came from immunoSEQ multiplex PCR; TCRdb's copy has only in-frame clones and leaves some out. The table records about 170,000 clones, approximately 86% of them present only once. This clone was detected only a few times. Its antigen is undetermined. At the DNA level, this CDR3 is encoded by other sequences in the same sample as well. Germline V gene lookup returns CDR1 SGHTA and CDR2 FQGTGA. Trimming took 5 bases from V and 3 from J, leaving 10 bases between them. The CDR3 length is 13 residues. Study-wide results and limits: A few CMV-associated chains proved CMV antigen-specific in vitro. As was reported, the classifier diagnosed cytomegalovirus status with high specificity and sensitivity.

The V call is TRBV7-3, the J call TRBJ1-2, with D tentatively TRBD1 (5 bases). The TCR comes from a woman between 18 and 29 years old in good health and CMV-seronegative. The sequenced sample consisted of PBMCs. In nucleotides, the CDR3 is TGTGCCAGCAGCCTAGACAGAGACTATGGCTACACCTTC. Protein product: CASSLDRDYGYTF.